This TCR beta chain was recovered during a study of blood T cells in healthy people across ages (dated by TCRdb to between 2015 and 2016). Background for the entire study: In model experiments, template switching captured about one uniquely barcoded TCR beta cDNA molecule for every two T cells. To track age-related changes in TCR beta repertoire diversity, the study relied on deep sequencing normalized with unique cDNA molecular identifiers. Donors were grouped into four age groups: young (average 16 years), middle-aged (less than 40), aged (around 60) and long-lived (just over 80). Two additional independent replicas of 1 million unique cDNA reads from the same blood draw were analyzed for two donors (one aged 18 to 30 and one aged 80 or older). Donors of different ages were randomly distributed across sequencing lanes to avoid experimental bias.

The approximately 39 donors, aged 6 to 90 years, were systemically healthy Caucasian individuals from Russia. Ten milliliters of peripheral blood were drawn from each donor into EDTA-treated Vacutainer tubes. Ficoll-Paque density-gradient centrifugation was used to isolate PBMCs, with at least 6 million per sample. Trizol reagent was used to extract total RNA from PBMCs, with at least 6 micrograms per sample. Naive CD45RAhigh/CD27high T cell percentages were measured by flow cytometry on a PBMC aliquot from every donor. With regard to this clonotype: Its antigen remains undetermined. No much larger clone exists at a distance of one base, and base qualities are not known.

Results the study describes overall, beyond this receptor: Since profiling was done on bulk unsorted PBMCs, naive and antigen-experienced compartments could not be conclusively compared. As age increased, observed TCR beta diversity per million T cells dropped in a roughly linear way, and a significant reduction was already evident by age about 40. Estimates of total diversity based on one million sequenced T cells were regarded as lower bounds and as underestimates. Compared with the aged group, the long-lived group had more naive CD4+ T cells, fewer expanded clones and increased TCR diversity, a pattern suggesting age selection. The percentage of naive T cells measured by flow cytometry correlated strongly with observed TCR beta diversity. Donor CMV infection status was unknown, potentially confounding age-related changes in expanded clonotypes.

Library preparation was by 5' RACE. The sample was run on an Illumina HiSeq 2500. A second 7 to 11 cycle PCR used a sample-barcoded 5' primer and a J-beta primer mix. A unique molecular identifier was introduced onto each TCR beta cDNA molecule by a template-switch 5' adaptor carrying 12 random nucleotides. At least 2.5 million CDR3-containing paired-end reads were obtained from each sample. First-strand cDNA was synthesized from all RNA with the Mint cDNA synthesis kit, primed by a TRBC-specific oligonucleotide. Following uracil-DNA glycosylase treatment, all cDNA underwent a first 18-cycle PCR with the universal primers M1SS and BC2_uni_R. Concerning the study's data processing: Each sample was normalized by randomly selecting 1 million high-quality reads, each carrying a distinct molecular identifier. Instead of being binned into consensus sequences, reads with shared molecular identifiers were discarded. MiTCR, with a Q25 quality threshold and the strictest error-elimination algorithm, was used for CDR3 identification, clonotype clustering and error correction. Lower-bound total TCR beta diversity was estimated with a nonparametric unseen species model using Euler transformation. TCRdb redid the processing of the public reads, applying fastp at Q25 and MiXCR, and retained in-frame beta chains. Identical CDR3 proteins give one entry, which carries the most common genes and DNA. What appears here as the V and J calls and clone size reflects TCRdb's work, not the paper's. Within this sample are approximately 900,000 distinct CDR3 sequences, with about 48% of them counted one time only. The ten largest clones represent about an eighth of the sample.

This TCR came from a man aged 25 to 40 in good health. The source material was blood.

At the DNA level, the sequence is TGTGCCAGCAGTGAAGGGCAGGAGGAGACCCAGTACTTC. This is translated as CASSEGQEETQYF. The chain is assembled from TRBV2 and TRBJ2-5; no confident D gene assignment can be made. Its CDR3 holds 13 amino acids, cysteine through phenylalanine. The CDR3 DNA has 39 bases and is translated from base 1. The germline V gene gives CDR1 as SNHLY and CDR2 as FYNNEI. Cut back by 1 base and 5 bases, the V and J ends lie 8 bases apart.